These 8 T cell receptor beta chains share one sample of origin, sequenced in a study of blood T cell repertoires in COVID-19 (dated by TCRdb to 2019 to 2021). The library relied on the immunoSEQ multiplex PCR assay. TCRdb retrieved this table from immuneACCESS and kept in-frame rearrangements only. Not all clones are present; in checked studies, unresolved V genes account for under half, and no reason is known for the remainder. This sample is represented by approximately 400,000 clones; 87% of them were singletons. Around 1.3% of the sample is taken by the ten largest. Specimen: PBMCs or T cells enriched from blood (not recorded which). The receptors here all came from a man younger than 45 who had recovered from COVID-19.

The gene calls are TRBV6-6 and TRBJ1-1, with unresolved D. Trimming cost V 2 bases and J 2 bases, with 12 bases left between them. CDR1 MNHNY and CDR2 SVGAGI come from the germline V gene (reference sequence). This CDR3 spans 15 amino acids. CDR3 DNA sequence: TGTGCCAGCAGTTACACCTCGAGGACTAACACTGAAGCTTTCTTT. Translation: CASSYTSRTNTEAFF.

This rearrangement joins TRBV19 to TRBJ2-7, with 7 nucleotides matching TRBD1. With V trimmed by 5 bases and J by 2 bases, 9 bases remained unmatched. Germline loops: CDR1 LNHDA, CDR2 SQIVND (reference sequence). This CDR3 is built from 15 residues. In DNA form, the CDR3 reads TGTGCCAGTAGTCTTTATCCGGGACAGACCTACGAGCAGTACTTC. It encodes CASSLYPGQTYEQYF. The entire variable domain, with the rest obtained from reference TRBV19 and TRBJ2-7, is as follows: DGGITQSPKYLFRKEGQNVTLSCEQNLNHDAMYWYRQDPGQGLRLIYYSQIVNDFQKGDIAEGYSVSREKKESFPLTVTSAQKNPTAFYLCASSLYPGQTYEQYFGPGTRLTVT.

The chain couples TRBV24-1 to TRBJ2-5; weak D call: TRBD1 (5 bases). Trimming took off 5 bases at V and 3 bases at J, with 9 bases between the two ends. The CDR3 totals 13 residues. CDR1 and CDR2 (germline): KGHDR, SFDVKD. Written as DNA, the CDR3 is TGTGCCACCAGTGGGACAAATGAAGAGACCCAGTACTTC. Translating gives CATSGTNEETQYF.

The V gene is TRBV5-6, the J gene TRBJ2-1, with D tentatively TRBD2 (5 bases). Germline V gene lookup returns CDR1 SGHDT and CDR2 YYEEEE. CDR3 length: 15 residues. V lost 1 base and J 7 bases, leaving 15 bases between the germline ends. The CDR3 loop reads CASSLITAGWNEQFF. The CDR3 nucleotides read TGTGCCAGCAGCTTGATTACCGCGGGTTGGAATGAGCAGTTCTTC. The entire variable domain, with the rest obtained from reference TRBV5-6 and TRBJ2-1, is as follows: DAGVTQSPTHLIKTRGQQVTLRCSPKSGHDTVSWYQQALGQGPQFIFQYYEEEERQRGNFPDRFSGHQFPNYSSELNVNALLLGDSALYLCASSLITAGWNEQFFGPGTRLTVL.

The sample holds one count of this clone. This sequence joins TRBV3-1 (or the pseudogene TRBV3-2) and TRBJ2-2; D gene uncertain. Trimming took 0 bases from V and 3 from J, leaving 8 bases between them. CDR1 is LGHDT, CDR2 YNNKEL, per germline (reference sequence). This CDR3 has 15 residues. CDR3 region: CASSQDQRYTGELFF. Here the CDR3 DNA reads TGTGCCAGCAGCCAAGATCAACGGTACACCGGGGAGCTGTTTTTT.

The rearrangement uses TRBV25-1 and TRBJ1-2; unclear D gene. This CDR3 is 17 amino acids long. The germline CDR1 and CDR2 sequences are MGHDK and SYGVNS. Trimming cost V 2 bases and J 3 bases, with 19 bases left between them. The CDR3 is CASSELNSIPGDYGYTF. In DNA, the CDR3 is TGTGCCAGCAGTGAACTTAACAGCATCCCCGGGGACTATGGCTACACCTTC.

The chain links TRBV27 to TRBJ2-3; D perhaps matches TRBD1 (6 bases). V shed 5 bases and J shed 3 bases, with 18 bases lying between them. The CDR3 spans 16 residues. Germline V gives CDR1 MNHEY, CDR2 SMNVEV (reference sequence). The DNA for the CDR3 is TGTGCCAGCAGTCCAGCTGACTATACAGGGACAGATACGCAGTATTTT. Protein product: CASSPADYTGTDTQYF.

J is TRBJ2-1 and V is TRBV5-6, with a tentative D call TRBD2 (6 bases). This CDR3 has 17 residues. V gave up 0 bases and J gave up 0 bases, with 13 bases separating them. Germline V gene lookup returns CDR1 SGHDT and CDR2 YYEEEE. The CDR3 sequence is CASSLGPGGASYNEQFF. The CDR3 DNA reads TGTGCCAGCAGCTTGGGACCCGGGGGAGCCTCCTACAATGAGCAGTTCTTC.